The present T cell receptor beta chain was sequenced within a study of T cell changes during pregnancy in multiple sclerosis. Assay used: immunoSEQ multiplex PCR; TCRdb lists only in-frame clones, some missing. This sample has 50,000 to 75,000 clones, with 91% found just once. V was trimmed by 1 base and J by 2 bases, leaving 8 bases between them. Germline-derived CDR1 and CDR2 are MGHRA and YSYEKL. There are 15 residues in the CDR3. The specimen comprised peripheral blood, sampled after pregnancy. The TCR originated in a female donor in good health, enrolled as a control in a pregnancy study. This sequence joins TRBV4-1 and TRBJ2-2; D is unclear. The CDR3 nucleotides read TGCGCCAGCAGCCAAGGGGCAGGTAACACCGGGGAGCTGTTTTTT. This codes for CASSQGAGNTGELFF.